These 10 T cell receptor beta chains came from one sample sequenced in a study of T cell responses to AZD1222 COVID-19 vaccine. Sequenced by immunoSEQ multiplex PCR; TCRdb stores in-frame clones only, minus some. The table includes 95,000 to 150,000 clones, around 92% detected once. Sequencing was performed on peripheral blood, taken on day 0 of AZD1222 vaccination. All receptors derive from an adult in good health.

The chain is built from TRBV27 and TRBJ2-7; 8 bases are shared with TRBD2. The CDR3 spans 12 residues. Germline V gives CDR1 MNHEY, CDR2 SMNVEV (reference sequence). After removal of 8 bases from V and 3 bases from J, the junction contained 3 bases not matched to a gene. The CDR3 nucleotides read TGTGCCAGCTCCCGGGGGGGCTACGAGCAGTACTTC. It translates to CASSRGGYEQYF.

The rearrangement uses TRBV5-1 and TRBJ2-6; the D is unclear. CDR1 is SGHRS, CDR2 YFSETQ, per germline. Trimming shortened V by 6 bases and J by 0 bases, and 7 bases separated the two germline ends. CDR3 length: 14 amino acids. CDR3 in amino acids: CASTLFSGANVLTF. CDR3 nucleotides: TGCGCCAGCACCCTATTCTCTGGGGCCAACGTCCTGACTTTC.

The chain has TRBV13 and TRBJ2-5; a possible D gene is TRBD1 (5 bases). Germline V lookup: CDR1 PRHDT, CDR2 FYEKMQ (reference sequence). The CDR3 covers 14 residues. Between the trimmed V and J ends, which lost 0 bases and 2 bases, there was a span of 7 bases. The CDR3 DNA reads as TGTGCCAGCAGCTTAGGCCAGGGACAAGAGACCCAGTACTTC. This translates into CASSLGQGQETQYF. Complete variable domain (other parts from reference TRBV13 and TRBJ2-5): AAGVIQSPRHLIKEKRETATLKCYPIPRHDTVYWYQQGPGQDPQFLISFYEKMQSDKGSIPDRFSAQQFSDYHSELNMSSLELGDSALYFCASSLGQGQETQYFGPGTRLLVL.

CDR3 in DNA: TGTGCCAGCAGTTCCCAGGAGGGATACGAGCAGTACTTC. Translating gives CASSSQEGYEQYF. The chain uses TRBV6-5 and TRBJ2-7, with D perhaps matching TRBD2 (6 bases). Germline loops: CDR1 MNHEY, CDR2 SVGAGI. There are 13 residues in the CDR3. Trimming shortened V by 4 bases and J by 4 bases, and 11 bases separated the two germline ends.

This sequence joins TRBV6-1 and TRBJ2-3; unclear D gene. The germline V gene encodes CDR1 MNHNS and CDR2 SASEGT. CDR3 length: 13 residues. V shed 1 base and J shed 0 bases, with 2 bases lying between them. The chain's CDR3 is CASSEGSTDTQYF. CDR3 nucleotides: TGTGCCAGCAGTGAAGGCAGCACAGATACGCAGTATTTT.

The chain has TRBV7-8 and TRBJ1-4, with D uncertain. Trimming removed 4 bases from V and 6 bases from J, with 12 bases in between. From germline, CDR1 is SGHVS and CDR2 FQNEAQ. The CDR3 runs 14 residues. The CDR3 region has the DNA TGTGCCAGCAGCTACATTCCCTGGGATGAAAAACTGTTTTTT. Amino acids: CASSYIPWDEKLFF.

The chain recombines TRBV27 with TRBJ1-2, with 7 bases that match TRBD1. Looked up from germline, CDR1 is MNHEY and CDR2 is SMNVEV (reference sequence). V dropped 0 bases and J dropped 7; count of bases not matched to a gene: 8. The CDR3 is 15 residues long. For the CDR3, the DNA is TGTGCCAGCAGTTTATCCCAGGGGGTGATAACTGGCTACACCTTC. Protein product: CASSLSQGVITGYTF.

The chain combines TRBV11-3 with TRBJ1-1; perhaps TRBD1 as D (5 bases). In germline, CDR1 is SGHNT, CDR2 YENEEA. This CDR3 contains 16 residues. Trimming removed 1 base at V and 3 bases at J, with 15 bases between. The CDR3 region has the DNA TGTGCCAGCAGCTTAGTGTCGCCAGGGCAGGACACTGAAGCTTTCTTT. Its translation is CASSLVSPGQDTEAFF.

This chain connects TRBV5-1 to TRBJ1-1; D ambiguous. V shed 5 bases and J shed 7 bases, with 15 bases lying between them. Germline assignment: CDR1 SGHRS and CDR2 YFSETQ. The CDR3 consists of 13 residues. The CDR3 protein is CASSDNVGSEAFF. For the CDR3, the DNA is TGCGCCAGCAGTGATAATGTAGGGAGTGAAGCTTTCTTT. Combining the CDR3 with reference TRBV5-1 and TRBJ1-1 gives the whole variable domain KAGVTQTPRYLIKTRGQQVTLSCSPISGHRSVSWYQQTPGQGLQFLFEYFSETQRNKGNFPGRFSGRQFSNSRSEMNVSTLELGDSALYLCASSDNVGSEAFFGQGTRLTVV.

The chain carries TRBV6-4 and TRBJ2-2; D may be TRBD1 or TRBD2 (5 bases each). Deletions cut 4 bases from V and 4 bases from J, with 13 bases between. The V gene's germline CDR1 is MRHNA and CDR2 SNTAGT. The CDR3 has 15 residues. CDR3 sequence (DNA): TGTGCCAGCAGTGCCGAGGGGCACGGCACCGGGGAGCTGTTTTTT. It codes for CASSAEGHGTGELFF.